A selection of T cell receptor beta chains follows, all from one sample in a study of shared clonotypes between healthy human individuals. Sequenced by immunoSEQ multiplex PCR; TCRdb stores in-frame clones only, minus some. Of under 700,000 clones in the sample, roughly 95% are singletons; the top ten hold over 0.1%. The sample consisted of naive CD8+ T cells sorted from blood. These receptors were taken from a woman aged 30 to 39 in good health. Both conserved end residues are part of each CDR3. D genes are given only for firm matches. Expanded clones are given a class, and other clones once, few, many or no size at all.

d_call,j_call,v_call,clone_size,cdr3_aa,cdr3_nt
TRBD2,TRBJ2-1,TRBV27,.,CASSSGTSGSTEQFF,TGTGCCAGCAGCTCCGGGACTAGCGGGAGCACTGAGCAGTTCTTC
.,TRBJ2-3,TRBV13,.,CASSPGSRTDTQYF,TGTGCCAGCAGCCCGGGCAGCCGCACAGATACGCAGTATTTT
TRBD2,TRBJ2-7,TRBV7-6,.,CASSLAPGTSGAYEQYF,TGTGCCAGCAGCTTAGCCCCCGGGACTAGCGGAGCCTACGAGCAGTACTTC
TRBD2,TRBJ2-1,TRBV7-9,.,CASKTPGLAGNNEQFF,TGTGCCAGCAAAACCCCGGGACTAGCGGGTAACAATGAGCAGTTCTTC
.,TRBJ2-7,TRBV15,.,CATSRGLGAYEQYF,TGTGCCACCAGCAGAGGACTAGGGGCCTACGAGCAGTACTTC
.,TRBJ2-5,TRBV19,.,CATQPGSEETQYF,TGTGCCACTCAACCGGGTTCGGAAGAGACCCAGTACTTC
.,TRBJ2-1,TRBV6-1,.,CAIEFSTYNEQFF,TGTGCCATCGAGTTCTCTACCTACAATGAGCAGTTCTTC
TRBD1,TRBJ2-2,TRBV2,.,CASNPGQGITGELFF,TGTGCCAGCAATCCGGGACAGGGGATTACGGGGGAGCTGTTTTTT
.,TRBJ1-1,TRBV27,.,CASSFIGGTEAFF,TGTGCCAGCAGTTTTATAGGCGGTACGGAAGCTTTCTTT
TRBD2,TRBJ2-7,TRBV27,.,CASSSTTSGSFYEQYF,TGTGCCAGCAGTTCAACTACTAGCGGGAGCTTTTACGAGCAGTACTTC
TRBD2,TRBJ2-7,TRBV19,.,CASSPASGTREQYF,TGTGCCAGTAGTCCTGCTAGCGGGACTCGGGAGCAGTACTTC
TRBD2,TRBJ2-5,TRBV13,.,CASSTSSGRPRETQYF,TGTGCCAGCAGCACCTCTAGCGGGAGGCCCCGGGAGACCCAGTACTTC
.,TRBJ2-5,TRBV7-9,.,CASSYSETQYF,TGTGCCAGCAGCTACTCGGAGACCCAGTACTTC
.,TRBJ2-1,TRBV5-1,.,CACHRRGLAYKLSSYNEQFF,TGCGCCTGTCACAGGCGGGGGCTAGCGTACAAACTTAGCTCCTACAATGAGCAGTTCTTC
.,TRBJ2-2,TRBV6-5,.,CAIGGAYTGELFF,TGTGCCATTGGCGGGGCGTACACCGGGGAGCTGTTTTTT
.,TRBJ2-1,TRBV7-9,.,CASSQGRYNEQFF,TGTGCCAGCAGCCAGGGGCGGTACAATGAGCAGTTCTTC
.,TRBJ1-1,TRBV6-5,.,CASSSIHTAEAFF,TGTGCCAGCAGTTCTATCCATACTGCTGAAGCTTTCTTT
.,TRBJ2-1,TRBV20-1,.,CSAPDHNEQFF,TGCAGTGCTCCGGACCACAATGAGCAGTTCTTC
.,TRBJ2-3,TRBV28,.,CASRRESEGITDTQYF,TGTGCCAGCAGGAGGGAGAGCGAGGGGATCACAGATACGCAGTATTTT
.,TRBJ2-1,TRBV9,.,CASSVALTNEQFF,TGTGCCAGCAGCGTAGCTCTTACCAATGAGCAGTTCTTC
.,TRBJ2-7,TRBV19,.,CASSIDRESSSYEQYF,TGTGCCAGTAGTATAGATCGGGAAAGTAGCTCCTACGAGCAGTACTTC
.,TRBJ1-5,TRBV27,.,CASSPSGQPQPQHF,TGTGCCAGCAGTCCCTCCGGACAACCTCAGCCCCAGCATTTT
TRBD2,TRBJ2-5,TRBV6-5,.,CASSLQGLAGETQYF,TGTGCCAGCAGTCTCCAAGGACTAGCGGGGGAGACCCAGTACTTC
.,TRBJ2-7,TRBV28,.,CASSYGPNHYEQYF,TGTGCCAGCAGTTATGGACCGAATCACTACGAGCAGTACTTC
.,TRBJ2-7,TRBV5-1,.,CASSLGDVSTYEQYF,TGCGCCAGCAGCTTGGGGGACGTCTCGACCTACGAGCAGTACTTC
.,TRBJ1-2,TRBV6-5,.,CASSYIGAARDGYTF,TGTGCCAGCAGTTACATCGGAGCAGCGCGGGATGGCTACACCTTC
.,TRBJ2-6,TRBV15,.,CATSIAGTSPGANVLTF,TGTGCCACCAGCATCGCCGGTACGTCTCCTGGGGCCAACGTCCTGACTTTC
.,TRBJ1-4,TRBV7-9,.,CASNLDSSVAKLFF,TGTGCCAGCAACCTGGACTCGAGCGTCGCAAAACTGTTTTTT
TRBD2,TRBJ2-1,TRBV9,.,CASSVGLAEPYNEQFF,TGTGCCAGCAGCGTCGGACTAGCGGAGCCCTACAATGAGCAGTTCTTC
.,TRBJ2-7,TRBV5-6,.,CASSLGQRGQVFYEQYF,TGTGCCAGCAGCTTGGGGCAGCGGGGACAAGTATTCTACGAGCAGTACTTC
TRBD2,TRBJ2-1,TRBV11-2,.,CASSLGGGRYNEQFF,TGTGCCAGCAGCTTAGGCGGGGGGCGCTACAATGAGCAGTTCTTC
.,TRBJ2-7,TRBV28,.,CASRSPRGPSSYEQYF,TGTGCCAGCAGGTCGCCTAGGGGACCTAGCTCCTACGAGCAGTACTTC
TRBD2,TRBJ2-1,TRBV2,.,CASSHIGTSGRVGVSYNEQFF,TGTGCCAGCAGCCACATCGGGACTAGCGGGAGGGTTGGAGTCTCCTACAATGAGCAGTTCTTC
.,TRBJ2-7,TRBV6-6,.,CASSYSSSYEQYF,TGTGCCAGCAGTTACTCATCGTCCTACGAGCAGTACTTC
.,TRBJ2-7,TRBV5-6,.,CATWEGQVDEQYF,TGTGCCACCTGGGAGGGACAGGTGGACGAGCAGTACTTC
.,TRBJ2-2,TRBV19,once,CASSSSGELFF,TGTGCCAGTAGTTCATCCGGGGAGCTGTTTTTT
.,TRBJ2-7,TRBV27,.,CASIYYEQYF,TGTGCCAGCATTTACTACGAGCAGTACTTC
.,TRBJ2-7,TRBV20-1,.,CSASTSSEQYF,TGCAGTGCATCTACTAGTAGCGAGCAGTACTTC
.,TRBJ1-1,TRBV30,.,CAAPIRDTEAFF,TGTGCCGCCCCGATCCGGGACACTGAAGCTTTCTTT
.,TRBJ2-3,TRBV6-5,.,CASRGQTHTDTQYF,TGTGCCAGCCGGGGGCAGACTCACACAGATACGCAGTATTTT
.,TRBJ2-7,TRBV5-3,.,CASSLRVYEQYF,TGTGCCAGCAGCTTGCGAGTTTACGAGCAGTACTTC
.,TRBJ2-7,TRBV11-2,.,CASSPIPYEQYF,TGTGCCAGCAGCCCCATCCCGTACGAGCAGTACTTC
.,TRBJ2-5,TRBV5-6,.,CASSPGGSETQYF,TGTGCCAGCAGCCCTGGGGGATCGGAGACCCAGTACTTC
.,TRBJ1-4,TRBV6-1,.,CASSELKAPWGEKLFF,TGTGCCAGCAGTGAACTAAAAGCCCCTTGGGGGGAAAAACTGTTTTTT
.,TRBJ2-1,TRBV7-3,.,CASSQNPFRDTDGNEQFF,TGTGCCAGCAGCCAAAACCCCTTCCGGGACACAGATGGGAATGAGCAGTTCTTC
TRBD2,TRBJ2-1,TRBV14,.,CASSQLSGAKNEQFF,TGTGCCAGCAGCCAACTTAGCGGGGCAAAAAATGAGCAGTTCTTC
.,TRBJ1-1,TRBV11-2,.,CASRVNTEAFF,TGTGCCAGCAGAGTGAACACTGAAGCTTTCTTT
.,TRBJ1-5,TRBV28,few,CASREQGSQPQHF,TGTGCCAGCAGAGAACAGGGATCTCAGCCCCAGCATTTT